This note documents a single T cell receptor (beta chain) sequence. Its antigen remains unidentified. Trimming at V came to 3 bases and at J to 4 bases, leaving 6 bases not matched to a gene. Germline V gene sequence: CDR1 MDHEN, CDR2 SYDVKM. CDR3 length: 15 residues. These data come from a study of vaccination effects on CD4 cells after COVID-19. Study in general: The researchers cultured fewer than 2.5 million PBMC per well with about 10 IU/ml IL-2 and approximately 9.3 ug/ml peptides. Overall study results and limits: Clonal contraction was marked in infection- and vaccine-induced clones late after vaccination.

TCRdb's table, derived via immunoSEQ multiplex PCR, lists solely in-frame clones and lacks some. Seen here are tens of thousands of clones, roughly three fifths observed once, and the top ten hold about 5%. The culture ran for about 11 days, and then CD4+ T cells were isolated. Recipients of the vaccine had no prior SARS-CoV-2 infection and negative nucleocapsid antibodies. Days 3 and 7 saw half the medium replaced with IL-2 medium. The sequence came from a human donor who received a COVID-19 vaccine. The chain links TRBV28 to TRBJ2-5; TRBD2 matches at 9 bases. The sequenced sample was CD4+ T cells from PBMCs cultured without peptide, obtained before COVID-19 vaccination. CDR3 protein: CASSLWAGGAETQYF. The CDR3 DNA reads TGTGCCAGCAGTTTGTGGGCGGGAGGGGCAGAGACCCAGTACTTC.